What follows describes a single T cell receptor (beta chain). The antigen is not known. Only in-frame clones appear in the TCRdb table, and some are missing; sequencing was by immunoSEQ multiplex PCR. The sample includes about 1.1 million clones, approximately 77% of them seen just once. These data come from a study of shared clonotypes between healthy human individuals. Study as a whole: Donor ages ranged 18 to 49 years: a couple of women, a few men. Study-level points and caveats: Unshared clonotypes carried lower generation probabilities than those common to all four donors.

The sequence was obtained from a young man in good health. Some clones in this sample may be carry-over from other donors' samples. The sequenced sample consisted of memory CD4+ T cells from PBMCs. Subset here: CD45RA-negative fraction.

CDR3: CASSLVPESSQPQHF. The CDR3 DNA is TGCGCCAGCAGCTTGGTTCCAGAAAGTAGTCAGCCCCAGCATTTT. The chain uses TRBV5-1 and TRBJ1-5; D remains ambiguous. Germline V gene data show CDR1 as SGHRS and CDR2 as YFSETQ. The CDR3 spans 15 residues. The V end lost 0 bases, the J end lost 6 bases, and 13 bases lay between the germline ends.